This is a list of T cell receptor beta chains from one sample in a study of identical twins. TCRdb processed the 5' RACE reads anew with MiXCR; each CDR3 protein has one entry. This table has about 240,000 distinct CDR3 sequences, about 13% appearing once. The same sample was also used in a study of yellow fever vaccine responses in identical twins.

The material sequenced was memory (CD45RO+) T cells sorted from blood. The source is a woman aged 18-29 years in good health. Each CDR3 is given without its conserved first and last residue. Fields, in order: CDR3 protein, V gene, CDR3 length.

cdr3_aa: ASSLGQGGRRNNEQF; v_call: TRBV28; cdr3_length: 15
cdr3_aa: ASSQRGANQETQY; v_call: TRBV14; cdr3_length: 13
cdr3_aa: ASSPTWETGGSYEQY; v_call: TRBV4-2; cdr3_length: 15
cdr3_aa: ASSQDHGGGVETQY; v_call: TRBV4-1; cdr3_length: 14
cdr3_aa: ASSSVLRDYEQY; v_call: TRBV27; cdr3_length: 12
cdr3_aa: AISVPGQGAVGTDTQY; v_call: TRBV10-3; cdr3_length: 16
cdr3_aa: ASSLVGLAGPDTQY; v_call: TRBV5-6; cdr3_length: 14
cdr3_aa: ASSPGQGVLDTQY; v_call: TRBV6-2/TRBV6-3; cdr3_length: 13
cdr3_aa: SARSGLAGDSDTQY; v_call: TRBV20-1; cdr3_length: 14
cdr3_aa: ASSDLDGSSSYEQY; v_call: TRBV2; cdr3_length: 14
cdr3_aa: ASSRRTSGRYEQY; v_call: TRBV3-1; cdr3_length: 13
cdr3_aa: ASSFRFPGQGETQY; v_call: TRBV7-9; cdr3_length: 14
cdr3_aa: ASRTGVTSGETQY; v_call: TRBV6-1; cdr3_length: 13
cdr3_aa: ASSGQGWADTQY; v_call: TRBV5-1; cdr3_length: 12
cdr3_aa: ASSWDRGNPYEQY; v_call: TRBV5-6; cdr3_length: 13
cdr3_aa: ASSLRTGTDHYEQY; v_call: TRBV27; cdr3_length: 14
cdr3_aa: ASNSGGQGNEKLF; v_call: TRBV28; cdr3_length: 13
cdr3_aa: ASTRTQGRSTGELF; v_call: TRBV3-1; cdr3_length: 14
cdr3_aa: ASKVGAATGELF; v_call: TRBV28; cdr3_length: 12
cdr3_aa: ASSEGATSTDTQY; v_call: TRBV6-4; cdr3_length: 13
cdr3_aa: ASSPSPGTGSDEQY; v_call: TRBV18; cdr3_length: 14
cdr3_aa: ASSYSQGAWTEAF; v_call: TRBV6-5; cdr3_length: 13
cdr3_aa: SATGTQLRYNEHF; v_call: TRBV20-1; cdr3_length: 13
cdr3_aa: ASSPNTGTRVTGELF; v_call: TRBV11-2; cdr3_length: 15
cdr3_aa: ASSPRGGWY; v_call: TRBV4-3; cdr3_length: 9
cdr3_aa: ASSVVPSTDTQY; v_call: TRBV9; cdr3_length: 12
cdr3_aa: RLNEKLF; v_call: TRBV20-1; cdr3_length: 7
cdr3_aa: ASSERAGKTYEQY; v_call: TRBV2; cdr3_length: 13
cdr3_aa: ASSQDPGVQETQY; v_call: TRBV4-3; cdr3_length: 13
cdr3_aa: ASSTGTGSRHAKNIQY; v_call: TRBV2; cdr3_length: 16
cdr3_aa: ASSYQGLGLRTDTQY; v_call: TRBV11-2; cdr3_length: 15
cdr3_aa: SASEGYYEQY; v_call: TRBV20-1; cdr3_length: 10
cdr3_aa: ASSHWGGTGELF; v_call: TRBV3-1; cdr3_length: 12
cdr3_aa: SASLGAPSSYNEQF; v_call: TRBV20-1; cdr3_length: 14
cdr3_aa: ASSQGLAGITDTQY; v_call: TRBV2; cdr3_length: 14
cdr3_aa: ASSQVLGRGELF; v_call: TRBV3-1; cdr3_length: 12